The rows below give T cell receptor beta chains drawn from one sample of a study of control samples from healthy donors and cancer patients. The method was immunoSEQ multiplex PCR; TCRdb's version includes in-frame clones alone and lacks a portion of them. Of around 110,000 clones in the sample, approximately 90% were seen once. The sequencing input was PBMCs. The origin of the receptors is a woman between 50 and 59 years old with colorectal cancer. The CDR3 runs from the conserved cysteine through the conserved F or W. Each record gives: clone size, D gene, J gene, V gene, CDR3 DNA, CDR3 protein. D genes are given only for firm matches. Size is omitted from some rows. Given values are once, few, many or a class for expanded clones.

>-|TRBD1|TRBJ2-7|TRBV28
TGTGCCAGCAGCCCCCGAGGGGGCGTCGGCTACGAGCAGTACTTC
CASSPRGGVGYEQYF
>-|-|TRBJ1-4|TRBV6-6
TGTGCCAGCGGGGGTATAGCGAATGAAAAACTGTTTTTT
CASGGIANEKLFF
>-|TRBD1|TRBJ1-5|TRBV30
TGTGCCTGGACCCCCGACAGGGGCAATCAGCCCCAGCATTTT
CAWTPDRGNQPQHF
>-|TRBD1|TRBJ2-2|TRBV5-1
TGCGCCAGCAGTGAGGGACAGGGTATTACCGGGGAGCTGTTTTTT
CASSEGQGITGELFF
>-|-|TRBJ1-4|TRBV7-9
TGTGCCAGCAGCTCTCAGAGGGTTGCAACTAATGAAAAACTGTTTTTT
CASSSQRVATNEKLFF
>-|-|TRBJ2-3|TRBV11-2
TGTGCCAGCCGAGTCGGAGCTATCACAGATACGCAGTATTTT
CASRVGAITDTQYF
>once|-|TRBJ2-2|TRBV5-8
TGTGCCAGCAGTAGCTTCCGTGGGGCCGGGGAGCTGTTTTTT
CASSSFRGAGELFF
>-|TRBD1|TRBJ2-1|TRBV11-2
TGTGCCAGCATCAGGGACAGCACTTACAATGAGCAGTTCTTC
CASIRDSTYNEQFF
>-|TRBD1|TRBJ1-4|TRBV5-8
TGTGCCAGCAGCTTTGGGACAGGGGAGAGGAATGAAAAACTGTTTTTT
CASSFGTGERNEKLFF
>-|-|TRBJ1-1|TRBV7-6
TGTGCCAGCAGCCCAAGAATTCCAGACTTGCGAAGGGGAAGCCTGTTCTTT
CASSPRIPDLRRGSLFF